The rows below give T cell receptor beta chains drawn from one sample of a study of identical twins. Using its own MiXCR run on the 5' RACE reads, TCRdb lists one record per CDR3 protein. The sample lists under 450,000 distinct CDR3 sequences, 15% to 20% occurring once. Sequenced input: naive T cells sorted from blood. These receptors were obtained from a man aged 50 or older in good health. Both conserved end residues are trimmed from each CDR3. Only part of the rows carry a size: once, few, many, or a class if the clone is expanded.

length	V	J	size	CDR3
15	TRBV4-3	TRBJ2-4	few	ASSPRVSGEKENIQY
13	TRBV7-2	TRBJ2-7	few	ASSLAATRNYEQY
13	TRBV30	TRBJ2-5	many	AWSPLPLFQETQY
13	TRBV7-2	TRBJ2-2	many	ASSFNPGKNGELF
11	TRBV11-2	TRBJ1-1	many	ASSAGQNTEAF
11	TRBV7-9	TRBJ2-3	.	ASSLGSGDTQY
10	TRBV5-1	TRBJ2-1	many	ASSFAGNEQF
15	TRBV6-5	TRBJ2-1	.	ASSYPRDRGANNEQF
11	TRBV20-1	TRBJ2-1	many	SAQSPRYNEQF
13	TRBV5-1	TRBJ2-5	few	ASRTGQGSLETQY
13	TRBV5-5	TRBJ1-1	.	ASSLAMDRFTEAF
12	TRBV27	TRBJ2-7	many	ASSLTGQTYEQY
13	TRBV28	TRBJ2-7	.	ASSSTADRVYEQY
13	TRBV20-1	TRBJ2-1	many	SADSTSGQHNEQF
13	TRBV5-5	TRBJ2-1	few	ASSFGTVAGNEQF
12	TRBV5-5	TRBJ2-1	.	ASSLMSHLNEQF
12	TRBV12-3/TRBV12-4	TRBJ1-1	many	ASSLGGEGTEAF
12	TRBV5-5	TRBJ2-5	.	ASSPPAKQETQY
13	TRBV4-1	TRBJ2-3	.	ASSQRAGDTDTQY
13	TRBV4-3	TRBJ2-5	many	ASSQDRGGPETQY
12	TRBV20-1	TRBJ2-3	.	SAAGSGGTDTQY
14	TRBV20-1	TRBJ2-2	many	SAGSGQGANTGELF
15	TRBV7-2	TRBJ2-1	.	ASSRIERGRPYNEQF
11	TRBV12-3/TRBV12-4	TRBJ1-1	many	ASSDGVNTEAF
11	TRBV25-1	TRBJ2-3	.	ASSEYWPDTQY
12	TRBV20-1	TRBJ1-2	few	SARDFAVNYGYT
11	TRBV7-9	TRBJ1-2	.	ASSWEGNYGYT
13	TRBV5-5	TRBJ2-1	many	ASSELAGGINEQF
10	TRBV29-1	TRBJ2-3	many	SVEDLGGTQY
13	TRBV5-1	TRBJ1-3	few	ASSTGQGGTDTIY
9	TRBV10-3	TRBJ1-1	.	ATRGDTEAF
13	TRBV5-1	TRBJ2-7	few	ASSPGAGRTYEQY
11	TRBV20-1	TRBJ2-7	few	SARAGQDYEQY
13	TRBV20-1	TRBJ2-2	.	SARDGKGSTGELF
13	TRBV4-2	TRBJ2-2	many	ASSQVGSSPGELF
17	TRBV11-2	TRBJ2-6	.	ASSVRLAGPPLGANVLT
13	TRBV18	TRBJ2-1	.	ASSLRGGVYNEQF
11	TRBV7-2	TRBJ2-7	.	ANTRPGSYEQY
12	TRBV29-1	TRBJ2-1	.	SVGGLAGDNEQF
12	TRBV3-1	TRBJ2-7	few	ASSQTYTGREQY
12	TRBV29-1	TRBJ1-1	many	SVDHREVGTEAF
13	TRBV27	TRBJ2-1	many	ASSLYGGTYNEQF
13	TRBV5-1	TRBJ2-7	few	ASSPPRAGQYEQY
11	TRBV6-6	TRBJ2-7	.	ASSLAEIYEQY
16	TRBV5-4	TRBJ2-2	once	ASSLVRQSRQHTGELF
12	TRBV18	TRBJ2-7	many	ASSPGTGEYEQY